The clone carrying this TCR beta chain was seen a few times. Its target is unknown. The data originate from a study of cytomegalovirus exposure and HLA in healthy donors. V was pared by 6 bases and J by 7 bases, with 2 bases of the junction left unmatched. Germline V CDR1 and CDR2: DFQATT, SNEGSKA (reference sequence). This CDR3 is built from 11 residues. The PCR made use of 60 Vbeta and 13 Jbeta primers. Here immunoSEQ multiplex PCR was the method, and the copy in TCRdb shows in-frame clones only, minus some. The sample yields tens of thousands of clones, roughly 80% seen once. Study-wide results and limits: Clonal expansion was found to be greater in HLA-associated TCR beta chains than in equally common others in a later analysis.

The TCR was taken from a male donor in good health and CMV-seronegative. The J gene is TRBJ2-1, the V gene TRBV20-1; 8 bases agree with TRBD2. The sample consisted of PBMCs. The CDR3 loop is CSARGGNEQFF. CDR3 DNA: TGCAGTGCCCGGGGGGGAAATGAGCAGTTCTTC.